Following are 18 T cell receptor beta chains from one sample sequenced in a study of blood T cell repertoires in COVID-19. Sequenced by immunoSEQ multiplex PCR; TCRdb stores in-frame clones only, minus some. Of approximately 240,000 clones in the sample, roughly 86% were seen once. The sample taken for sequencing was peripheral blood. The receptors derive from a woman aged 25 to 39 who had recovered from COVID-19.

V and J are TRBV27 and TRBJ1-5; weak D call: TRBD1 (5 bases). V was cut by 3 bases and J by 0 bases, with 6 bases left in between. CDR1 and CDR2 (germline): MNHEY, SMNVEV (reference sequence). CDR3 length: 14 amino acids. This CDR3 reads CASSFRGSNQPQHF. The CDR3 coding sequence is TGTGCCAGCAGTTTTAGGGGTAGCAATCAGCCCCAGCATTTT.

J is TRBJ2-5 and V is TRBV4-1; perhaps TRBD1 as D (6 bases). Trimming stripped 1 base from V and 1 base from J, with 16 bases between. CDR3 length: 17 residues. Germline loops: CDR1 MGHRA, CDR2 YSYEKL. The chain's CDR3 is CASSQVRLSGVQETQYF. In DNA form, the CDR3 reads TGCGCCAGCAGCCAAGTTCGCCTCTCAGGGGTCCAAGAGACCCAGTACTTC.

This clone was counted many times. The V call is TRBV20-1, the J call TRBJ2-2, with 8 bases aligning to TRBD1. V lost 5 bases, J lost 11 bases, and 4 bases stayed unmatched. CDR1 and CDR2 (germline): DFQATT, SNEGSKA (reference sequence). The CDR3 is made up of 11 amino acids. The CDR3 protein is CSAPDRDELFF. The CDR3 coding sequence is TGCAGTGCTCCGGACAGGGACGAGCTGTTTTTT.

The chain carries TRBV2 and TRBJ2-5; no definite D call. This CDR3 comprises 13 residues. Trimming cost V 3 bases and J 4 bases, with 9 bases left between them. Germline loops: CDR1 SNHLY, CDR2 FYNNEI. This chain's CDR3 is CASSERLGETQYF. CDR3 coding DNA: TGTGCCAGCAGTGAGCGACTGGGAGAGACCCAGTACTTC. The full variable domain, its missing parts supplied by reference TRBV2 and TRBJ2-5, is EPEVTQTPSHQVTQMGQEVILRCVPISNHLYFYWYRQILGQKVEFLVSFYNNEISEKSEIFDDQFSVERPDGSNFTLKIRSTKLEDSAMYFCASSERLGETQYFGPGTRLLVL.

V is TRBV27 and J is TRBJ2-7; a possible D gene is TRBD2 (6 bases). Trimming took off 10 bases at V and 6 bases at J, with 19 bases between the two ends. Germline V lookup: CDR1 MNHEY, CDR2 SMNVEV (reference sequence). CDR3 length: 13 amino acids. CDR3 loop: CATQYAVGGEQYF. The DNA for the CDR3 is TGTGCCACCCAATATGCGGTCGGGGGCGAGCAGTACTTC.

J is TRBJ1-1 and V is TRBV6-2 or TRBV6-3, with 8 bases fitting TRBD1. The CDR3 is 18 amino acids. V was pared by 3 bases and J by 1 base, with 13 bases of the junction left unmatched. The germline V gene encodes CDR1 MNHEY and CDR2 SVGEGT. CDR3 protein: CASSYALRTGTRNTEAFF. CDR3 DNA sequence: TGTGCCAGCAGTTATGCCCTAAGGACAGGGACCAGGAACACTGAAGCTTTCTTT.

V and J are TRBV4-3 and TRBJ2-3, with 7 bases lining up with TRBD1. The CDR3 loop spans 15 amino acids. V trimming: 5 bases; J trimming: 2 bases; junction bases outside the gene matches: 7. Germline CDR1 LGHNA, CDR2 YSLEER. CDR3 DNA: TGCGCCAGCAGCAGAGGGGGCGGGTACACAGATACGCAGTATTTT. As protein: CASSRGGGYTDTQYF.

This chain links TRBV7-3 with TRBJ2-1; D may be TRBD2 (7 bases). CDR1 and CDR2 from the germline V gene are SGHTA and FQGTGA. The ends were cut back, 5 bases at V and 4 bases at J, with 18 bases in the middle. The CDR3 runs to 16 residues. DNA for the CDR3: TGTGCCAGCAGCACCCAGGCGGGGGCCGGATACAATGAGCAGTTCTTC. Translated, it gives CASSTQAGAGYNEQFF.

The V gene is TRBV19, the J gene TRBJ2-7, with D possibly TRBD1 on 9 matching bases. This CDR3 has 13 amino acids. V dropped 8 bases and J dropped 3 bases, with 14 bases sitting between them. CDR1 and CDR2 (germline): LNHDA, SQIVND (reference sequence). The CDR3 region is CASREGQGYEQYF. The CDR3 nucleotides are TGTGCCAGTCGGGAGGGACAGGGCTACGAGCAGTACTTC.

This clone was observed once. V and J are TRBV7-2 and TRBJ2-7; 7 bases are a match to TRBD1. Germline assignment: CDR1 SGHTA and CDR2 FQGNSA. J gave up 6 bases and V 1 base, and 9 bases lay outside the gene matches. This CDR3 region has 15 residues. CDR3 sequence (DNA): TGTGCCAGCAGCTTAGGCACAGGGGTTCAAGGCGAGCAGTACTTC. It specifies CASSLGTGVQGEQYF.

The rearrangement uses TRBV19 and TRBJ2-2, with 11 positions matching TRBD1. CDR3 length: 20 amino acids. CDR1 and CDR2 (germline): LNHDA, SQIVND (reference sequence). Trimming removed 5 bases from V and 6 bases from J; junction bases left unmatched: 20. CDR3: CASSPNGQGAGTRVSGELFF. For the CDR3, the DNA is TGTGCCAGTAGTCCGAACGGACAGGGGGCCGGGACTAGGGTCTCCGGGGAGCTGTTTTTT.

The V call is TRBV11-2, the J call TRBJ2-6; 7 bases are shared with TRBD1. Per the germline V gene, CDR1 is SGHAT and CDR2 is FQNNGV. V was pared by 5 bases and J by 3 bases, with 10 bases of the junction left unmatched. There are 17 residues in the CDR3. This CDR3 is CASSHLQGLGGANVLTF. The CDR3 DNA reads TGTGCCAGCAGCCACCTACAGGGGTTAGGTGGGGCCAACGTCCTGACTTTC.

This sequence joins TRBV27 and TRBJ2-1; 8 bases are a match to TRBD2. The CDR3 sequence is 14 residues long. J was trimmed by 7 bases and V by 2 bases; bases with no gene match: 4. Germline CDR1 reads MNHEY; CDR2 reads SMNVEV (reference sequence). CDR3 sequence reads: CASSLAGTRNEQFF. In DNA form, the CDR3 reads TGTGCCAGCAGTTTAGCAGGGACTAGGAATGAGCAGTTCTTC.

This rearrangement joins TRBV5-4 to TRBJ1-1; D gene ambiguous. Trimming took 1 base from V and 5 from J, leaving 15 bases between them. Germline V gives CDR1 SGHNT, CDR2 YYREEE (reference sequence). The CDR3 covers 15 residues. CDR3 loop: CASSLLREKRTEAFF. The CDR3 DNA reads as TGTGCCAGCAGCTTGTTGCGGGAAAAGAGAACTGAAGCTTTCTTT. Full variable domain (outside the CDR3, taken from reference TRBV5-4 and TRBJ1-1): ETGVTQSPTHLIKTRGQQVTLRCSSQSGHNTVSWYQQALGQGPQFIFQYYREEENGRGNFPPRFSGLQFPNYSSELNVNALELDDSALYLCASSLLREKRTEAFFGQGTRLTVV.

The chain uses TRBV5-6 and TRBJ1-3; D uncertain. Germline V lookup: CDR1 SGHDT, CDR2 YYEEEE. The CDR3 extends over 13 amino acids. V was trimmed by 4 bases and J by 1 base, leaving 6 bases between them. CDR3 sequence reads: CASSERSGNTIYF. In DNA, the CDR3 is TGTGCCAGCAGCGAGAGGTCTGGAAACACCATATATTTT.

The genes are TRBV29-1 and TRBJ2-7; D is unresolved. In germline, CDR1 is SQVTM, CDR2 ANQGSEA. Trimming took 3 bases from V and 0 from J, leaving 6 bases between them. This CDR3 spans 12 amino acids. CDR3 DNA: TGCAGCGTTGACACGAGCTCCTACGAGCAGTACTTC. It translates to CSVDTSSYEQYF.

The rearrangement links TRBV5-1 to TRBJ2-2, with 7 nucleotides matching TRBD1. Trimming at V came to 2 bases and at J to 5 bases, leaving 6 bases not matched to a gene. The CDR3 loop spans 15 amino acids. From germline, CDR1 is SGHRS and CDR2 YFSETQ. Here the CDR3 reads CASSFTGENTGELFF. The CDR3, as DNA: TGCGCCAGCAGCTTTACAGGGGAAAATACCGGGGAGCTGTTTTTT.

The chain uses TRBV5-1 and TRBJ1-6; no firm D call. Germline V gives CDR1 SGHRS, CDR2 YFSETQ. The CDR3 spans 13 residues. Trimming removed 4 bases from V and 7 bases from J, with 9 bases in between. CDR3 sequence reads: CASSDQANSPLHF. CDR3 nucleotide sequence: TGCGCCAGCAGCGATCAGGCAAATTCACCCCTCCACTTT.